This TCR beta chain is from a study of early T cells in non-severe SARS-CoV-2 infection. TCRdb itself ran the 5' RACE reads through MiXCR, one entry per CDR3 protein. Here the sample spans approximately 70,000 distinct CDR3 sequences, about 9.5% being singletons. Ten or more counts support this clonotype. Trimming pared 7 bases from V and 6 bases from J, leaving 10 bases between. The CDR3 sequence is 12 residues long. Germline CDR1 reads GTSNPN; CDR2 reads SVGIG (reference sequence). The rearrangement links TRBV30 to TRBJ1-6; perhaps TRBD1 as D (5 bases). This clonotype was obtained from an adult who was a healthcare worker with PCR-confirmed SARS-CoV-2 infection or an uninfected control (not recorded which). This specimen was whole blood, taken at baseline. Here the CDR3 DNA reads TGTGCCTCCAGGGAGCGTAATTCACCCCTCCACTTT. Translation: CASRERNSPLHF.